A single sample gave rise to the 30 T cell receptor beta chains below, sequenced in a study of sequential checkpoint blockade in melanoma. Noted treatment: randomized to nivolumab then ipilimumab (arm A) or the reverse (arm B). Generated by immunoSEQ multiplex PCR, the TCRdb table keeps only in-frame clones and is missing some. The profile shows fewer than 8,000 clones, 23% of them singletons. The material sequenced was tumor tissue (inferred from file names), taken from a patient given nivolumab and ipilimumab in sequence. These receptors all come from a human donor with melanoma.

The rearrangement uses TRBV6-8 and TRBJ2-7; possibly TRBD1 for D (5 bases). Germline values: CDR1 MNHGY, CDR2 SAAAGT. This CDR3 has 14 residues. V was cut by 5 bases and J by 0 bases, with 11 bases left in between. The CDR3 nucleotides read TGTGCCAGCAGTCGCACAGGAACCTCCTACGAGCAGTACTTC. It translates to CASSRTGTSYEQYF.

This clone turned up a few times. The chain carries TRBV4-1 and TRBJ2-3, with unresolved D. Germline V gene sequence: CDR1 MGHRA, CDR2 YSYEKL. V was cut by 4 bases and J by 4 bases, with 18 bases left in between. The CDR3 runs 16 residues. CDR3 nucleotides: TGCGCCAGCAGCCCTGGTGGATGGCTAATGGCAGATACGCAGTATTTT. Protein sequence: CASSPGGWLMADTQYF.

The chain joins TRBV23-1 to TRBJ1-5; a weak D match, TRBD1 (6 bases). TRBV23-1 is flagged as an ORF with uncertain function. This CDR3 is built from 16 residues. V was clipped by 5 bases and J by 0 bases, with 14 bases between them. The CDR3 nucleotides read TGCGCCAGCAGTTACGATGGGGGGCCTAGCAATCAGCCCCAGCATTTT. Residues: CASSYDGGPSNQPQHF.

This clone appeared a few times. This sequence joins TRBV6-8 and TRBJ1-1; D is undetermined. V was trimmed by 5 bases and J by 1 base, leaving 17 bases between them. The germline CDR1 and CDR2 sequences are MNHGY and SAAAGT. The CDR3 totals 16 residues. CDR3 residues: CASSLYLSLTNTEAFF. The DNA for the CDR3 is TGTGCCAGCAGTCTCTACTTATCCTTGACGAACACTGAAGCTTTCTTT.

This clone was observed a few times. J is TRBJ2-3 and V is TRBV27; D unclear. The CDR3 sequence is 16 residues long. V dropped 2 bases and J dropped 4 bases, with 16 bases sitting between them. The germline gives CDR1 MNHEY, CDR2 SMNVEV (reference sequence). CDR3 coding DNA: TGTGCCAGCAGTTTAGAGATAACCCTAAGCGCAGATACGCAGTATTTT. Amino acids: CASSLEITLSADTQYF.

This clone has a handful of counts. The genes are TRBV6-8 and TRBJ2-3; D not certain. V lost 8 bases and J lost 2, with 14 bases in between. The germline CDR1 and CDR2 sequences are MNHGY and SAAAGT. The CDR3 is 14 amino acids. DNA of the CDR3: TGTGCCAGCGCGGCCCCGGGCCACACAGATACGCAGTATTTT. Translated, it gives CASAAPGHTDTQYF.

This clone has more than one count but fewer than ten. The genes are TRBV11-3 and TRBJ1-5; D gene ambiguous. V was pared by 5 bases and J by 5 bases, with 13 bases between. CDR3 length equals 14 residues. Per the germline V gene, CDR1 is SGHNT and CDR2 is YENEEA. DNA of the CDR3: TGTGCCAGCAGCCCGGACGGTCGGCATCAGCCCCAGCATTTT. It yields the protein CASSPDGRHQPQHF.

This clone showed up many times. The chain uses TRBV7-2 and TRBJ1-2; 7 bases map to TRBD1. J was trimmed by 7 bases and V by 6 bases; bases with no gene match: 8. This CDR3 contains 13 residues. CDR1 and CDR2 (germline): SGHTA, FQGNSA. CDR3 residues: CASSYTGEGGYTF. For the CDR3, the DNA is TGTGCCAGCAGTTATACAGGGGAAGGTGGCTACACCTTC.

The gene calls are TRBV6-7 and TRBJ2-1; 14 bases fit TRBD2. TRBV6-7 falls under the ORF class, with uncertain function. The trim removed 6 bases at V and 7 bases at J, leaving 8 bases unmatched. The CDR3 is 16 residues long. The CDR3 loop is CASSMTSGRARNEQFF. CDR3 bases: TGTGCCAGCAGCATGACTAGCGGGAGGGCCCGAAATGAGCAGTTCTTC.

The rearrangement links TRBV9 to TRBJ2-3; D is unresolved. Looked up from germline, CDR1 is SGDLS and CDR2 is YYNGEE. The CDR3 totals 14 residues. Trimming shortened V by 4 bases and J by 2 bases, and 11 bases separated the two germline ends. CDR3 sequence reads: CASSPDGSTDTQYF. The CDR3 coding sequence is TGTGCCAGCAGCCCGGACGGATCCACAGATACGCAGTATTTT.

The chain is built from TRBV9 and TRBJ2-3; TRBD2 aligns across 11 bases. Unmatched junction bases numbered 13, after V lost 4 bases and J lost 0 bases. This CDR3 region has 19 residues. The germline gives CDR1 SGDLS, CDR2 YYNGEE. The CDR3 region has the DNA TGTGCCAGCAGCCCCGAGGGTAGCGGGGGGGCAGGGAGCACAGATACGCAGTATTTT. This encodes CASSPEGSGGAGSTDTQYF.

The V and J genes are TRBV4-1 and TRBJ2-7; D may correspond to TRBD1 or TRBD2 (5 bases each). Germline-derived CDR1 and CDR2 are MGHRA and YSYEKL. The CDR3 sequence is 15 residues long. V was cut by 1 base and J by 4 bases, with 14 bases left in between. DNA for the CDR3: TGCGCCAGCAGCCAAGCGGGGACCGCTTTTTACGAGCAGTACTTC. Translation: CASSQAGTAFYEQYF.

This clone was counted between two and nine times. The chain has TRBV11-3 and TRBJ1-1; D might be TRBD1 (5 bases). The CDR3 contains 15 residues. From germline, CDR1 is SGHNT and CDR2 YENEEA. V lost 5 bases and J 4 bases, leaving 17 bases between the germline ends. Here the CDR3 DNA reads TGTGCCAGCAGCCCATGGGGGAAGTACGGCACTGAAGCTTTCTTT. As protein: CASSPWGKYGTEAFF.

The chain carries TRBV9 and TRBJ1-4; D uncertain. This CDR3 has 15 amino acids. The V end lost 0 bases, the J end lost 5 bases, and 11 bases lay between the germline ends. Germline CDR1 is SGDLS and CDR2 is YYNGEE. DNA for the CDR3: TGTGCCAGCAGCGTAGCTCCCCAGTCGAATGAAAAACTGTTTTTT. This sequence encodes CASSVAPQSNEKLFF. The entire variable domain, with the rest obtained from reference TRBV9 and TRBJ1-4, is as follows: DSGVTQTPKHLITATGQRVTLRCSPRSGDLSVYWYQQSLDQGLQFLIQYYNGEERAKGNILERFSAQQFPDLHSELNLSSLELGDSALYFCASSVAPQSNEKLFFGSGTQLSVL.

The chain combines TRBV11-3 with TRBJ1-2, with D uncertain. Germline CDR1 is SGHNT and CDR2 is YENEEA. The CDR3 covers 14 residues. The V end lost 2 bases, the J end lost 1 base, and 8 bases lay between the germline ends. In DNA, the CDR3 is TGTGCCAGCAGCTTACCAGTAGTTAACTATGGCTACACCTTC. As protein: CASSLPVVNYGYTF.

The table lists this clone with many counts. The chain employs TRBV11-3 and TRBJ2-2; tentative D call: TRBD2 (6 bases). Looked up from germline, CDR1 is SGHNT and CDR2 is YENEEA. Deletions cut 5 bases from V and 0 bases from J, with 13 bases between. This CDR3 spans 16 amino acids. The CDR3 reads CASSRGEETNTGELFF. DNA of the CDR3: TGTGCCAGCAGCCGAGGGGAGGAAACGAACACCGGGGAGCTGTTTTTT.

This clone turned up a few times. CDR3 sequence: CASSRQENTEAFF. CDR3 nucleotides: TGTGCCAGCTCACGACAGGAGAACACTGAAGCTTTCTTT. V is TRBV18 and J is TRBJ1-1; D perhaps matches TRBD1 (6 bases). The CDR3 runs to 13 residues. V lost 4 bases to trimming and J lost 1 base, with 7 bases between them. Looked up from germline, CDR1 is KGHSH and CDR2 is LQKENI. Variable domain in full (rest from reference TRBV18 and TRBJ1-1): NAGVMQNPRHLVRRRGQEARLRCSPMKGHSHVYWYRQLPEEGLKFMVYLQKENIIDESGMPKERFSAEFPKEGPSILRIQQVVRGDSAAYFCASSRQENTEAFFGQGTRLTVV.

The chain couples TRBV19 to TRBJ2-5, with 8 bases lining up with TRBD2. Germline V gene sequence: CDR1 LNHDA, CDR2 SQIVND (reference sequence). Losses at the gene ends were 5 bases for V and 5 bases for J; bases not matched to a gene: 10. The CDR3 is 15 amino acids. The CDR3 spells CASSSLAGGGETQYF. In DNA form, the CDR3 reads TGTGCCAGTAGTTCCTTAGCGGGCGGGGGGGAGACCCAGTACTTC.

J is TRBJ2-1 and V is TRBV9, with 7 bases that match TRBD2. CDR3 length: 13 residues. Germline loops: CDR1 SGDLS, CDR2 YYNGEE. J gave up 7 bases and V 2 bases, and 3 bases lay outside the gene matches. CDR3 in amino acids: CASSVTGGNEQFF. CDR3 DNA: TGTGCCAGCAGCGTGACGGGGGGTAATGAGCAGTTCTTC. Full variable domain (missing parts from reference TRBV9 and TRBJ2-1): DSGVTQTPKHLITATGQRVTLRCSPRSGDLSVYWYQQSLDQGLQFLIQYYNGEERAKGNILERFSAQQFPDLHSELNLSSLELGDSALYFCASSVTGGNEQFFGPGTRLTVL.

This clone occurred many times. The V gene is TRBV27, the J gene TRBJ2-7; D is uncertain. The CDR3 is 13 amino acids. Germline loops: CDR1 MNHEY, CDR2 SMNVEV (reference sequence). V shed 5 bases and J shed 0 bases, with 8 bases lying between them. This chain's CDR3 is CASSPLSSYEQYF. In DNA form, the CDR3 reads TGTGCCAGCAGTCCACTGAGCTCCTACGAGCAGTACTTC.

V gene TRBV6-8 combines with J gene TRBJ2-7; TRBD1 aligns across 8 bases. V gave up 6 bases and J gave up 13 bases; unmatched junction bases: 20. This CDR3 is 15 amino acids long. Germline-derived CDR1 and CDR2 are MNHGY and SAAAGT. The CDR3, as DNA: TGTGCCAGCAGGAGGCAGAAAACAGGGGGAGGTTTGCAATACTTC. Its protein product is CASRRQKTGGGLQYF.

This clone was recorded a few times. V and J are TRBV28 and TRBJ2-3; the match to TRBD1 covers 7 bases. V shed 8 bases and J 5 bases; nucleotides not matched to a gene: 7. The V gene's germline CDR1 is MDHEN and CDR2 SYDVKM. The CDR3 covers 13 residues. Written as DNA, the CDR3 is TGTGCCAGCTCCCAGGGGGATGGAGATACGCAGTATTTT. The encoded protein is CASSQGDGDTQYF.

The chain joins TRBV29-1 to TRBJ2-1, with a tentative D call TRBD1 (6 bases). Looked up from germline, CDR1 is SQVTM and CDR2 is ANQGSEA. Trimming stripped 3 bases from V and 5 bases from J, with 14 bases between. This CDR3 spans 14 amino acids. The CDR3 DNA is TGCAGCGTTGAGGGGGTGACAGGAAACAATGAGCAGTTCTTC. Translated: CSVEGVTGNNEQFF.

In this sample, this clone turned up a few times. This chain uses TRBV11-3 with TRBJ1-5; the D is unclear. The CDR3 has 15 residues. Germline V gives CDR1 SGHNT, CDR2 YENEEA. V shed 6 bases and J shed 4 bases, with 16 bases lying between them. The CDR3 nucleotides read TGTGCCAGCAGAACACCTCCCCACTCTAATCAGCCCCAGCATTTT. Protein sequence: CASRTPPHSNQPQHF.

This chain connects TRBV29-1 to TRBJ1-5; the D is unclear. Germline values: CDR1 SQVTM, CDR2 ANQGSEA. The CDR3 covers 12 residues. Trimming stripped 4 bases from V and 7 bases from J, with 11 bases between. In DNA form, the CDR3 reads TGCAGCGTTGTAGGGATTGGGCAGCCCCAGCATTTT. Translated: CSVVGIGQPQHF.

The rearrangement joins TRBV6-8 to TRBJ1-2, with TRBD1 identical over 7 bases. CDR1 and CDR2 from the germline V gene are MNHGY and SAAAGT. The V segment lost 0 bases and the J segment 7 bases; nucleotides outside the gene matches: 8. The CDR3 loop spans 15 amino acids. The CDR3 nucleotides are TGTGCCAGCAGTTACTCCGGCAGGGGGTCGTCTGGCTACACCTTC. The encoded protein is CASSYSGRGSSGYTF.

This clone was seen once. The J gene is TRBJ1-2, the V gene TRBV19; 7 nucleotides align to TRBD1. The CDR3 has 13 residues. CDR1 and CDR2 from the germline V gene are LNHDA and SQIVND (reference sequence). V was clipped by 5 bases and J by 9 bases; unmatched bases: 9. The CDR3 reads CASSGRDSGRYTF. The CDR3 DNA is TGTGCCAGTAGTGGCCGGGACAGCGGTCGCTACACCTTC.

A few counts support this clone. The chain employs TRBV7-1 and TRBJ2-1, with D unclear. TRBV7-1 is an ORF; its function is uncertain. The CDR3 totals 13 residues. V lost 4 bases to trimming and J lost 4 bases, with 8 bases between them. CDR3 bases: TGTGCCAGCAGCTTAACATCTTACAATGAGCAGTTCTTC. As protein: CASSLTSYNEQFF.

This clone has just a few counts. CDR3 sequence: CASSYGFGVVEQFF. The CDR3 nucleotides are TGTGCCAGCAGTTACGGATTCGGGGTCGTTGAGCAGTTCTTC. The chain carries TRBV6-8 and TRBJ2-1; the D gene is possibly TRBD2 (5 bases). V was cut by 2 bases and J by 9 bases, with 14 bases left in between. Per the germline V gene, CDR1 is MNHGY and CDR2 is SAAAGT. This CDR3 is built from 14 residues.

V gene TRBV6-8 combines with J gene TRBJ2-2; 10 nucleotides align to TRBD1. Germline CDR1 MNHGY, CDR2 SAAAGT. The V gene end was trimmed by 6 bases and the J gene end by 6 bases; junction bases not matched to a gene: 25. The CDR3 has 21 amino acids. CDR3 protein: CASSRTTNDRGLSLGAGELFF. The CDR3 nucleotides read TGTGCCAGCAGCCGCACTACTAACGACAGGGGGCTTTCGCTGGGCGCCGGGGAGCTGTTTTTT.